The rows below give T cell receptor beta chains drawn from one sample of a study of breast tumors, draining lymph nodes, adjacent tissues. TCRdb fed the multiplex PCR reads into MiXCR, producing one record per CDR3 protein. The sample consists of some 230,000 distinct CDR3 sequences, around 34% of them appearing once. Sequenced sample: axillary lymph node tissue. The receptors were gathered from a female donor with breast cancer. Some clones in this sample may be carry-over from other donors' samples. CDR3s include the opening cysteine and the closing phenylalanine or tryptophan. The D gene is left open where the match is weak. Expanded clones are given a class, and other clones once, few, many or no size at all.

many	TRBV2	NA	TRBJ1-2	CASRPTTATDQGYTF	TGTGCCAGCAGGCCTACAACCGCGACAGACCAGGGCTACACCTTC
once	TRBV10-3	NA	TRBJ2-1	CAISDPGNEQFF	TGTGCCATCAGTGATCCGGGCAATGAGCAGTTCTTC
many	TRBV2	NA	TRBJ2-7	CASFPGTLSSYEQYF	TGTGCCAGTTTCCCCGGGACTCTGAGCTCCTACGAGCAGTACTTC
many	TRBV20-1	TRBD1	TRBJ2-1	CSAPGQGAGEQFF	TGCAGTGCCCCGGGACAGGGGGCCGGTGAGCAGTTCTTC
NA	TRBV20-1	TRBD1	TRBJ1-5	CSAPDRGNQPQHF	TGCAGTGCCCCCGACAGGGGCAATCAGCCCCAGCATTTT
NA	TRBV6-5	TRBD1	TRBJ1-3	CASSPTGAFGNTIYF	TGTGCCAGCAGTCCTACAGGGGCGTTTGGAAACACCATATATTTT
NA	TRBV7-6	TRBD2	TRBJ2-2	CASSSGTSGSSRTRGLFF	TGTGCCAGCAGCTCCGGGACTAGCGGGAGTTCGCGCACCCGGGGGCTGTTTTTT
many	TRBV29-1	TRBD2	TRBJ2-3	CSVLSGTADTQYF	TGCAGCGTCCTTAGCGGGACCGCAGATACGCAGTATTTT
many	TRBV24-1	NA	TRBJ1-6	CATSAAANSPLHF	TGTGCCACCAGTGCGGCCGCCAATTCACCCCTCCACTTT
few	TRBV28	TRBD2	TRBJ2-7	CASSRLAGSAYEQYF	TGTGCCAGCAGCAGACTAGCGGGGTCCGCCTACGAGCAGTACTTC
many	TRBV4-2	TRBD2	TRBJ2-5	CASSPGTSGGVQETQYF	TGTGCCAGCAGCCCGGGGACTAGCGGGGGGGTCCAAGAGACCCAGTACTTC
many	TRBV29-1	TRBD2	TRBJ2-2	CSVSREGIGELFF	TGCAGCGTTTCCCGGGAGGGGATCGGGGAGCTGTTTTTT
many	TRBV5-1	NA	TRBJ2-2	CASSQWGTGELFF	TGCGCCAGCAGTCAATGGGGAACCGGGGAGCTGTTTTTT
many	TRBV20-1	TRBD2	TRBJ2-1	CSASVAGGWNEQFF	TGCAGTGCTAGCGTAGCGGGAGGGTGGAATGAGCAGTTCTTC
many	TRBV6-2/TRBV6-3	TRBD1	TRBJ1-5	CASRWTGGWPQHF	TGTGCCAGCAGATGGACAGGGGGCTGGCCCCAGCATTTT
many	TRBV5-5	TRBD1	TRBJ1-2	CASNQGQNYGYTF	TGTGCCAGCAACCAGGGACAGAACTATGGCTACACCTTC
NA	TRBV18	TRBD1	TRBJ2-5	CASSQDRGLETQYF	TGTGCCAGCTCACAGGACAGGGGGCTAGAGACCCAGTACTTC
many	TRBV12-3/TRBV12-4	TRBD2	TRBJ2-1	CASSIMAGGSSYNEQFF	TGTGCCAGCAGCATCATGGCGGGGGGAAGCTCCTACAATGAGCAGTTCTTC
few	TRBV13	NA	TRBJ2-3	CASRVPGALSTDTQYF	TGTGCCAGCAGAGTACCGGGGGCCCTTAGCACAGATACGCAGTATTTT
NA	TRBV29-1	TRBD1	TRBJ2-1	CSVRTGVGDEQFF	TGCAGCGTTCGGACAGGGGTGGGCGATGAGCAGTTCTTC
many	TRBV12-3/TRBV12-4	TRBD2	TRBJ2-7	CASSVGTSRTSYEQYF	TGTGCCAGCAGTGTAGGGACTAGCCGAACCTCCTACGAGCAGTACTTC
many	TRBV20-1	NA	TRBJ2-1	CSARDLAGPSYNEQFF	TGCAGTGCTAGAGATCTGGCGGGGCCCTCCTACAATGAGCAGTTCTTC
many	TRBV10-2	NA	TRBJ2-1	CASSERLGGPGNEQFF	TGCGCCAGCAGTGAGAGGCTGGGGGGGCCCGGCAATGAGCAGTTCTTC
many	TRBV19	TRBD1	TRBJ1-4	CASSILSGTGGEKLFF	TGTGCCAGTAGTATTTTGTCCGGGACAGGAGGGGAAAAACTGTTTTTT
NA	TRBV15	NA	TRBJ2-7	CATSSLEARGVEQYF	TGTGCCACCAGCAGCTTAGAGGCCAGGGGGGTGGAGCAGTACTTC
NA	TRBV27	NA	TRBJ1-2	CASSSPTQGNYGYTF	TGTGCCAGCAGTTCCCCGACACAGGGTAACTATGGCTACACCTTC
NA	TRBV28	NA	TRBJ2-6	CASSSTSSGANVLTF	TGTGCCAGCAGTTCAACCTCCTCTGGGGCCAACGTCCTGACTTTC
NA	TRBV7-2	TRBD2	TRBJ2-1	CATATSGGYEQFF	TGTGCCACAGCGACTAGCGGGGGGTATGAGCAGTTCTTC
many	TRBV29-1	TRBD1	TRBJ1-2	CSVGTGTGNNYGYTF	TGCAGCGTGGGAACAGGGACAGGGAATAACTATGGCTACACCTTC
many	TRBV5-1	NA	TRBJ2-3	CASSFSRADTQYF	TGCGCCAGCAGCTTTTCTAGGGCAGATACGCAGTATTTT
many	TRBV5-6	NA	TRBJ2-7	CASSIRDSFGVEQYF	TGTGCCAGCAGCATCAGGGACTCGTTCGGGGTCGAGCAGTACTTC
many	TRBV7-3	NA	TRBJ2-2	CASSPQSGELFF	TGTGCCAGCAGCCCACAGTCCGGGGAGCTGTTTTTT
many	TRBV13	NA	TRBJ1-3	CASSLRGVGNTIYF	TGTGCCAGCAGCCTGCGGGGGGTCGGAAACACCATATATTTT
many	TRBV6-5	NA	TRBJ1-2	CASSLQGFNYGYTF	TGTGCCAGCAGTTTGCAGGGGTTTAACTATGGCTACACCTTC
NA	TRBV5-1	TRBD2	TRBJ2-1	CASSGTSGSSYNEQFF	TGCGCCAGCAGCGGAACTAGCGGAAGCTCCTACAATGAGCAGTTCTTC
many	TRBV19	NA	TRBJ2-2	CASTLKRGTGELFF	TGTGCCAGTACATTAAAACGGGGCACCGGGGAGCTGTTTTTT
many	TRBV2	TRBD2	TRBJ2-1	CASRASGISYNEQFF	TGTGCCAGCAGGGCTAGCGGAATCTCCTACAATGAGCAGTTCTTC
many	TRBV2	TRBD2	TRBJ2-1	CASNGLAGGRNEQFF	TGTGCCAGCAACGGACTAGCGGGAGGTCGGAATGAGCAGTTCTTC
NA	TRBV20-1	NA	TRBJ1-6	CSARGPNSPLHF	TGCAGTGCTAGAGGTCCTAATTCACCCCTCCACTTT
many	TRBV19	NA	TRBJ2-3	CASSIAGSTDTQYF	TGTGCCAGTAGTATAGCGGGGAGCACAGATACGCAGTATTTT
NA	TRBV2	NA	TRBJ1-2	CASSLAGTGSYGYTF	TGTGCCAGCAGCCTAGCCGGGACGGGGAGCTATGGCTACACCTTC
NA	TRBV20-1	TRBD1	TRBJ1-1	CSAPGQGLVNTEAFF	TGCAGTGCTCCGGGACAGGGGTTGGTGAACACTGAAGCTTTCTTT
many	TRBV30	TRBD2	TRBJ2-5	CAWSAGLAGETQYF	TGTGCCTGGAGTGCTGGACTAGCGGGAGAGACCCAGTACTTC
NA	TRBV29-1	TRBD1	TRBJ1-2	CSVFGAGGNSYGYTF	TGCAGCGTCTTCGGGGCAGGGGGCAATTCCTATGGCTACACCTTC
NA	TRBV25-1	TRBD1	TRBJ2-5	CASSARDRGYQYF	TGTGCCAGCAGTGCCCGGGACAGGGGATACCAGTACTTC
NA	TRBV18	NA	TRBJ1-6	CASSPTGNSPLHF	TGTGCCAGCTCACCTACAGGGAATTCACCCCTCCACTTT
NA	TRBV9	TRBD2	TRBJ2-1	CASSGEGSGGYNEQFF	TGTGCCAGCAGTGGGGAGGGTAGCGGGGGCTACAATGAGCAGTTCTTC
NA	TRBV10-1	NA	TRBJ2-4	CASAGMIQYF	TGCGCCAGCGCTGGAATGATTCAGTACTTC
many	TRBV12-3/TRBV12-4	TRBD1	TRBJ2-1	CASSPGTGGWNEQFF	TGTGCCAGCAGCCCCGGGACAGGGGGTTGGAATGAGCAGTTCTTC
many	TRBV7-8	NA	TRBJ1-2	CASSFAGKDYGYTF	TGTGCCAGCAGCTTCGCAGGGAAAGACTATGGCTACACCTTC